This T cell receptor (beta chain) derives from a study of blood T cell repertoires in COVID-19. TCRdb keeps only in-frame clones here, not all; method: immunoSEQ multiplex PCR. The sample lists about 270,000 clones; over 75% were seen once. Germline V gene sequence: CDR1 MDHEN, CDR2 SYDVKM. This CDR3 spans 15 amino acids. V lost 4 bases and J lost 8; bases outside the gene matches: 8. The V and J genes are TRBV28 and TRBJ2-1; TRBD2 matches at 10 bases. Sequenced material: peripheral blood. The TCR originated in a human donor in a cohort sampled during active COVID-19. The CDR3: CASSWTSGLRDEQFF. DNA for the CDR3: TGTGCCAGCAGTTGGACTAGCGGACTGAGGGATGAGCAGTTCTTC.